A single sample gave rise to the 20 T cell receptor beta chains below, sequenced in a study of identifying expanded T cells in peripheral blood. Method: immunoSEQ multiplex PCR; TCRdb's copy keeps in-frame clones and lacks some. This table holds roughly 63,000 clones, about 80% found once. The source material was blood. These receptors all stem from a person aged 18 to 70 in good health.

The chain has TRBV6-5 and TRBJ1-1, with D possibly TRBD1 on 5 matching bases. This CDR3 contains 15 residues. V was shortened by 6 bases and J by 5 bases, with 19 bases between the two germline ends. CDR1 is MNHEY and CDR2 is SVGAGI in the germline V gene. The CDR3 sequence: CASSQTRMGRTEAFF. CDR3 coding DNA: TGTGCCAGCAGCCAAACAAGGATGGGGCGTACTGAAGCTTTCTTT.

This clone is a singleton in its sample. The chain combines TRBV9 with TRBJ1-3; no definite D call. The CDR3 loop spans 15 amino acids. The ends were cut back, 3 bases at V and 1 base at J, with 11 bases in the middle. The germline CDR1 and CDR2 sequences are SGDLS and YYNGEE. DNA for the CDR3: TGTGCCAGCAGCGACAGTGTGGGATCTGGAAACACCATATATTTT. It codes for CASSDSVGSGNTIYF.

The chain links TRBV5-1 to TRBJ2-3; 7 nucleotides match TRBD1. CDR3 length: 15 residues. The V gene's germline CDR1 is SGHRS and CDR2 YFSETQ. V dropped 2 bases and J dropped 2; count of bases not matched to a gene: 5. CDR3 in DNA: TGCGCCAGCAGCTTAAACAGGGGTTACACAGATACGCAGTATTTT. This translates into CASSLNRGYTDTQYF.

The rearrangement uses TRBV29-1 and TRBJ2-2; no definite D call. Trimming removed 6 bases at V and 4 bases at J, with 6 bases between. The CDR3 has 11 amino acids. CDR1 SQVTM and CDR2 ANQGSEA come from the germline V gene. The DNA for the CDR3 is TGCAGCGTCGTTACCACCGGGGAGCTGTTTTTT. This gives the protein CSVVTTGELFF.

V usage is TRBV7-6 and J usage is TRBJ2-1; D unclear. CDR1 SGHVS and CDR2 FNYEAQ come from the germline V gene. The CDR3 has 13 residues. The ends were cut back, 2 bases at V and 8 bases at J, with 10 bases in the middle. CDR3 DNA sequence: TGTGCCAGCAGCTTAAGGGTGTCGGATGAGCAGTTCTTC. Translation: CASSLRVSDEQFF.

The chain couples TRBV18 to TRBJ2-5; 7 bases agree with TRBD1. V shed 4 bases, J shed 4 bases, and the junction held 0 bases outside the gene matches. The CDR3 is made up of 12 amino acids. From germline, CDR1 is KGHSH and CDR2 LQKENI. CDR3 in amino acids: CASSRDRETQYF. The CDR3 nucleotides are TGTGCCAGCTCACGGGACAGAGAGACCCAGTACTTC.

This sequence joins TRBV7-9 and TRBJ1-4; D gene unclear. Germline V lookup: CDR1 SEHNR, CDR2 FQNEAQ (reference sequence). Between the trimmed V and J ends, which lost 5 bases and 3 bases, there was a span of 13 bases. The length of the CDR3 is 15 residues. The CDR3 sequence: CASSPGRAPNEKLFF. The CDR3 DNA reads as TGTGCCAGCAGCCCCGGGCGGGCACCTAATGAAAAACTGTTTTTT.

In regard to this clone: One junction end disagrees with the germline gene, perhaps due to a read error. This chain joins TRBV5-4 and TRBJ2-7; a possible D gene is TRBD2 (7 bases). The V gene's germline CDR1 is SGHNT and CDR2 YYREEE (reference sequence). The CDR3 loop spans 16 amino acids. CDR3 loop: CASSQDGGARPGEQYF. CDR3 sequence (DNA): TGCGCCAGCAGCCAAGATGGGGGGGCTAGACCCGGCGAGCAGTACTTC.

V usage is TRBV19 and J usage is TRBJ2-7; possible D gene TRBD1, 6 bases. Deletions cut 5 bases from V and 0 bases from J, with 14 bases between. The V gene's germline CDR1 is LNHDA and CDR2 SQIVND (reference sequence). There are 15 residues in the CDR3. The CDR3 nucleotides are TGTGCCAGTAGTCGACCGGACAGAAGCTCCTACGAGCAGTACGTC. It encodes CASSRPDRSSYEQYV.

This clone was seen a single time. The CDR3 loop reads CASSQDEGAAADTQYF. CDR3 coding DNA: TGCGCCAGCAGCCAAGATGAGGGAGCCGCGGCAGATACGCAGTATTTT. The chain recombines TRBV4-3 with TRBJ2-3, with D tentatively TRBD2 (5 bases). In germline, CDR1 is LGHNA, CDR2 YSLEER. V lost 0 bases to trimming and J lost 4 bases, with 14 bases between them. The CDR3 is 16 residues long.

This chain joins TRBV7-8 and TRBJ2-5; 8 bases fit TRBD1. V lost 8 bases, J lost 5 bases, and 13 bases stayed unmatched. CDR3 length: 15 amino acids. Germline assignment: CDR1 SGHVS and CDR2 FQNEAQ. The CDR3 sequence: CASRTGYQGAETQYF. The CDR3 coding sequence is TGTGCCAGCCGAACCGGATATCAGGGGGCCGAGACCCAGTACTTC.

The J gene is TRBJ2-2, the V gene TRBV7-8; a possible D gene is TRBD2 (6 bases). From germline, CDR1 is SGHVS and CDR2 FQNEAQ. There are 19 residues in the CDR3. Deletions cut 5 bases from V and 1 base from J, with 23 bases between. CDR3 amino acids: CASSEPRDLASRNTGELFF. The CDR3 DNA follows: TGTGCCAGCAGCGAGCCTAGGGATCTAGCGTCAAGGAACACCGGGGAGCTGTTTTTT.

The J gene is TRBJ2-3, the V gene TRBV27, with 7 bases lining up with TRBD1. This CDR3 has 18 residues. V was pared by 3 bases and J by 0 bases, with 12 bases of the junction left unmatched. CDR1 and CDR2 (germline): MNHEY, SMNVEV (reference sequence). The CDR3 loop reads CASSLGYRGPLSTDTQYF. The CDR3, as DNA: TGTGCCAGCAGTTTGGGGTACAGGGGCCCCCTCAGCACAGATACGCAGTATTTT.

The chain has TRBV7-9 and TRBJ2-1; 14 nucleotides agree with TRBD2. Germline CDR1 SEHNR, CDR2 FQNEAQ (reference sequence). The length of the CDR3 is 18 residues. J was trimmed by 6 bases and V by 3 bases; bases with no gene match: 10. CDR3 nucleotide sequence: TGTGCCAGCAGCTTCGGACTAGCGGGAGGTAAGACAGGCAATGAGCAGTTCTTC. This encodes CASSFGLAGGKTGNEQFF.

This chain connects TRBV4-1 to TRBJ2-3, with D tentatively TRBD1 (6 bases). The CDR3 runs to 16 residues. V dropped 1 base and J dropped 1 base, with 12 bases sitting between them. CDR1 is MGHRA, CDR2 YSYEKL, per germline. This CDR3 is CASSQGQGRGTDTQYF. CDR3 bases: TGCGCCAGCAGCCAAGGGCAGGGGAGAGGCACAGATACGCAGTATTTT.

The rearrangement joins TRBV5-1 to TRBJ1-1, with TRBD1 matching 9 bases. The germline CDR1 and CDR2 sequences are SGHRS and YFSETQ. Trimming took 3 bases from V and 7 from J; bases not matched to a gene: 10. The CDR3 runs 15 residues. CDR3 in DNA: TGCGCCAGCAGCTCCACGGGACAGGGAAACCTTGAAGCTTTCTTT. Its protein product is CASSSTGQGNLEAFF.

The V gene is TRBV19, the J gene TRBJ1-3, with D uncertain. V shed 3 bases and J shed 0 bases, with 9 bases lying between them. Germline CDR1 and CDR2: LNHDA and SQIVND (reference sequence). The CDR3 length is 15 residues. The CDR3 sequence is CASSIIRVSGNTIYF. The DNA of the CDR3 is TGTGCCAGTAGTATTATAAGGGTCTCTGGAAACACCATATATTTT.

The genes are TRBV2 and TRBJ1-5, with D perhaps matching TRBD1 (6 bases). The CDR3 extends over 18 amino acids. V was shortened by 6 bases and J by 1 base, with 22 bases between the two germline ends. From germline, CDR1 is SNHLY and CDR2 FYNNEI. CDR3 nucleotide sequence: TGTGCCAGCAGAGCAACTTTCAGCCGAACAGGGAGCAATCAGCCCCAGCATTTT. This sequence encodes CASRATFSRTGSNQPQHF.

V is TRBV19 and J is TRBJ1-1, with 9 bases lining up with TRBD1. This CDR3 region has 14 residues. The V and J ends lost 6 bases and 0 bases, in that order; junction bases with no gene match: 2. CDR1 is LNHDA and CDR2 is SQIVND in the germline V gene (reference sequence). The CDR3 DNA reads TGTGCCAGTAGGGGGACAGGGATGAACACTGAAGCTTTCTTT. Amino acids: CASRGTGMNTEAFF. The full variable domain, its missing parts supplied by reference TRBV19 and TRBJ1-1, is DGGITQSPKYLFRKEGQNVTLSCEQNLNHDAMYWYRQDPGQGLRLIYYSQIVNDFQKGDIAEGYSVSREKKESFPLTVTSAQKNPTAFYLCASRGTGMNTEAFFGQGTRLTVV.

This chain joins TRBV5-4 and TRBJ1-2, with no clear D. CDR1 SGHNT and CDR2 YYREEE come from the germline V gene (reference sequence). The CDR3 spans 13 residues. The ends were cut back, 4 bases at V and 12 bases at J, with 19 bases in the middle. The chain's CDR3 is CASSRVGRDQDTF. CDR3 in DNA: TGTGCCAGCAGCAGGGTCGGCCGGGATCAGGACACCTTC.